The sequence of this T cell receptor beta chain was determined in a study of PD-L1 blockade in urothelial cancer. Overall study results and limits: Pretreatment TCR clonality in blood under the median foretold superior survival.

This CDR3 comprises 13 residues. V lost 5 bases to trimming and J lost 9 bases, with 15 bases between them. CDR1 and CDR2 (germline): LNHDA, SQIVND (reference sequence). The repertoire was sequenced with immunoSEQ multiplex PCR; TCRdb's copy has only in-frame clones and lacks some. The repertoire holds 60,000 to 70,000 clones, with about four fifths as singletons. Described time point: pretreatment peripheral blood. In the case of this clone: Its specificity is unknown.

The source of this sequence is a man in his 70s with urothelial cancer. The V and J genes are TRBV19 and TRBJ2-3, with D maybe TRBD2 (6 bases). Sequencing was performed on PBMCs, taken around atezolizumab (anti-PD-L1) treatment. CDR3: CASSRDRGVTQYF. The CDR3 nucleotides read TGTGCCAGTAGTCGGGATCGCGGGGTCACGCAGTATTTT.